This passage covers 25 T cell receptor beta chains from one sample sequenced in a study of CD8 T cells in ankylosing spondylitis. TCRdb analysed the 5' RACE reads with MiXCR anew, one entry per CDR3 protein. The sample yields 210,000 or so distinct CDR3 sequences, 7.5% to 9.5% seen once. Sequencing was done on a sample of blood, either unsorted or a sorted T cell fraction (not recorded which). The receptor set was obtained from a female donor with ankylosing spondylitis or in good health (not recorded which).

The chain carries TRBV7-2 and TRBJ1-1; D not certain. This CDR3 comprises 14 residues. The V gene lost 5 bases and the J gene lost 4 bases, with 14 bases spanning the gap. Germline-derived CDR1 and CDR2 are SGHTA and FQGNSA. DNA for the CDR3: TGTGCCAGCAGCCATCACGCGCGGGCCACTGAAGCTTTCTTT. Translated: CASSHHARATEAFF.

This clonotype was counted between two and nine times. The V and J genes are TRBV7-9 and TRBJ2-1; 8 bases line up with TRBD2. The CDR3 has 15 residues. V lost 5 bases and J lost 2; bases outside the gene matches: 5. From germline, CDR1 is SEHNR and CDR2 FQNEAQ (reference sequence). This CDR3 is CASSPSGSAYNEQFF. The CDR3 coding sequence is TGTGCCAGCAGCCCCAGCGGGAGTGCCTACAATGAGCAGTTCTTC.

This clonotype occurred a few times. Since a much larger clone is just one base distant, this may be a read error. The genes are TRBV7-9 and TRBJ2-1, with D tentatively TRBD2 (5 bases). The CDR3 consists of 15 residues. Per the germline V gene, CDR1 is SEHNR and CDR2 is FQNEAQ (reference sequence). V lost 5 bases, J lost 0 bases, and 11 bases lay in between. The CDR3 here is CASSPEAHSYNEQFF. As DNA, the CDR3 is TGTGCCAGCAGCCCGGAGGCCCACTCCTACAATGAGCAGTTCTTC.

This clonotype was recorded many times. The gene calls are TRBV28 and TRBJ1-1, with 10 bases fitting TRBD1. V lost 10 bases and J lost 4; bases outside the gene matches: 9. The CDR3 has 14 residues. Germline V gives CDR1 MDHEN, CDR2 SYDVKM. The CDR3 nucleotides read TGTGCCACCAAAGGACAGGGGGGCCGCACTGAAGCTTTCTTT. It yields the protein CATKGQGGRTEAFF.

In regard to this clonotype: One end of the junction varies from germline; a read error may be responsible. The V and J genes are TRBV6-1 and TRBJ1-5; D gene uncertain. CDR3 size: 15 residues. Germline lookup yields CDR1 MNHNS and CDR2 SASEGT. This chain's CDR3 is CASSPALYSNPPQHF. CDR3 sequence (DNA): TGTGCCAGCAGCCCCGCATTGTATAGCAATCCGCCCCAGCATTTT.

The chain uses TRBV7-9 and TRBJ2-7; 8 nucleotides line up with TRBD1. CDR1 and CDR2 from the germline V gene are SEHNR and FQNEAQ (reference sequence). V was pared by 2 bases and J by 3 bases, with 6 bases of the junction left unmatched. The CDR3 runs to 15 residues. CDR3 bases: TGTGCCAGCAGCTTAACGGGACAGGAATTCTACGAGCAGTACTTC. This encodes CASSLTGQEFYEQYF.

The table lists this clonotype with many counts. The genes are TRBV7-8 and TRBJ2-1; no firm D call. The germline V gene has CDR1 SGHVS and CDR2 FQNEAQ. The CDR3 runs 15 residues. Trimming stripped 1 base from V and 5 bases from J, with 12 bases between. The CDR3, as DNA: TGTGCCAGCAGCTTAGGGACCGGGCGCCACAATGAGCAGTTCTTC. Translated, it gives CASSLGTGRHNEQFF. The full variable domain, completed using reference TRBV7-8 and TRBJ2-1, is GAGVSQSPRYKVAKRGQDVALRCDPISGHVSLFWYQQALGQGPEFLTYFQNEAQLDKSGLPSDRFFAERPEGSVSTLKIQRTQQEDSAVYLCASSLGTGRHNEQFFGPGTRLTVL.

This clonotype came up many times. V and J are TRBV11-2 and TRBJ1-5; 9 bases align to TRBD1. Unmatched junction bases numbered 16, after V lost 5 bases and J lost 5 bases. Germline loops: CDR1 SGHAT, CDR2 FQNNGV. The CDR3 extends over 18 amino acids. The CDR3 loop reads CASSPQWTGVRGDQPQHF. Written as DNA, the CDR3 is TGTGCCAGCAGCCCCCAGTGGACAGGGGTTAGAGGAGATCAGCCCCAGCATTTT.

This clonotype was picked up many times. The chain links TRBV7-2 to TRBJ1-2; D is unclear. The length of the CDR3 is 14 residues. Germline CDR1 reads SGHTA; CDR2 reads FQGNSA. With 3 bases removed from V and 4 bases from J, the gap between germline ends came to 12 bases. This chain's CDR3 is CASSFQTPTYGYTF. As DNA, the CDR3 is TGTGCCAGCAGCTTCCAGACTCCCACCTATGGCTACACCTTC. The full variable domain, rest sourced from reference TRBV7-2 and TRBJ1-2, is GAGVSQSPSNKVTEKGKDVELRCDPISGHTALYWYRQSLGQGLEFLIYFQGNSAPDKSGLPSDRFSAERTGGSVSTLTIQRTQQEDSAVYLCASSFQTPTYGYTFGSGTRLTVV.

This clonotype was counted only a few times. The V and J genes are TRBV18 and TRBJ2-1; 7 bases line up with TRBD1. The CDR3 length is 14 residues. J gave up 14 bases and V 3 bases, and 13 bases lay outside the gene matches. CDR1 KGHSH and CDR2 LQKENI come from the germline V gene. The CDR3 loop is CASSPSEGAGGEFF. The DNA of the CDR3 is TGTGCCAGCTCACCCTCTGAGGGGGCAGGGGGAGAGTTCTTC.

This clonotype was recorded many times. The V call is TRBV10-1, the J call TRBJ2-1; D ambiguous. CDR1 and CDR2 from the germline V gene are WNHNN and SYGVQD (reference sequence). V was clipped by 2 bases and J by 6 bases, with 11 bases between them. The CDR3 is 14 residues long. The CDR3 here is CASSEAWAPNEQFF. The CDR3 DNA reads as TGCGCCAGCAGTGAGGCGTGGGCGCCCAATGAGCAGTTCTTC.

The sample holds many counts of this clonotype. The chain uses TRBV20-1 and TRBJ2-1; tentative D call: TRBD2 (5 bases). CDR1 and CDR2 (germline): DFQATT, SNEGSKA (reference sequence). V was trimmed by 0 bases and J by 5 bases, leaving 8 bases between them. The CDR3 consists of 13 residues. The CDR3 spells CSARDPGNNEQFF. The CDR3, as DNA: TGCAGTGCTAGAGATCCCGGGAACAATGAGCAGTTCTTC.

Here the CDR3 reads CASSLKKVQYF. CDR3 DNA sequence: TGTGCCAGCAGCTTGAAGAAAGTTCAGTACTTC. This chain connects TRBV7-2 to TRBJ2-4; D gene uncertain. The germline CDR1 and CDR2 sequences are SGHTA and FQGNSA. This CDR3 contains 11 residues. V lost 3 bases to trimming and J lost 11 bases, with 8 bases between them.

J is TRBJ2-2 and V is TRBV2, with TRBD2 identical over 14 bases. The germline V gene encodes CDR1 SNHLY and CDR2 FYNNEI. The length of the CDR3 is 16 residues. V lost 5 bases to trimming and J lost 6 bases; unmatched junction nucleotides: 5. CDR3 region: CASSSTSGRASGELFF. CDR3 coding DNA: TGTGCCAGCAGTTCGACTAGCGGGAGGGCCTCCGGGGAGCTGTTTTTT.

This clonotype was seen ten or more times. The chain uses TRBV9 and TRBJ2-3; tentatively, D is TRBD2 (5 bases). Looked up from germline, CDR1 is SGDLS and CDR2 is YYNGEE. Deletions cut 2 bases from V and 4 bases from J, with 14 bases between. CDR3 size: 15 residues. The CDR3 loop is CASSVVGRRSDTQYF. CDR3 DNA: TGTGCCAGCAGCGTGGTCGGTCGGAGGTCAGATACGCAGTATTTT.

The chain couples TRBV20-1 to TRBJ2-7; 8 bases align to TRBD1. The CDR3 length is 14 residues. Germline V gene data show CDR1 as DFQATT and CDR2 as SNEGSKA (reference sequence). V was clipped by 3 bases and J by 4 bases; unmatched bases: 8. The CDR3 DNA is TGCAGTGCTAGGACCGCAGGGGGCGGTTACGAGCAGTACTTC. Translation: CSARTAGGGYEQYF.

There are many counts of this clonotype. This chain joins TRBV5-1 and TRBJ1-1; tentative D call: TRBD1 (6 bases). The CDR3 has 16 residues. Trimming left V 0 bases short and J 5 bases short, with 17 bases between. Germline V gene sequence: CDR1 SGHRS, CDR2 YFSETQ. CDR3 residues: CASSLGGGQSRTEAFF. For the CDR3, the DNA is TGCGCCAGCAGCTTGGGGGGGGGGCAGTCTCGGACTGAAGCTTTCTTT.

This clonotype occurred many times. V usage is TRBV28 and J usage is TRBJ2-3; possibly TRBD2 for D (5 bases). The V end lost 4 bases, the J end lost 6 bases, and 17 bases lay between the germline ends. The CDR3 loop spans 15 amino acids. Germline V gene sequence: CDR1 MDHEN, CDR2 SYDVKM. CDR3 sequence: CASSSDSDVWDTQYF. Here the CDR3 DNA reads TGTGCCAGCAGTTCGGACTCTGATGTGTGGGATACGCAGTATTTT. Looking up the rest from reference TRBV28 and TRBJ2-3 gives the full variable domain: DVKVTQSSRYLVKRTGEKVFLECVQDMDHENMFWYRQDPGLGLRLIYFSYDVKMKEKGDIPEGYSVSREKKERFSLILESASTNQTSMYLCASSSDSDVWDTQYFGPGTRLTVL.

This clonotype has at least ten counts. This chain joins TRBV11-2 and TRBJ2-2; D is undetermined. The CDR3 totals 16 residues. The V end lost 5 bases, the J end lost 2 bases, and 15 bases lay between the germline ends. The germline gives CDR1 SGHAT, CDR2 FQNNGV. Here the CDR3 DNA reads TGTGCCAGCAGCGTTCACGGAACCCTCAACACCGGGGAGCTGTTTTTT. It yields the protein CASSVHGTLNTGELFF.

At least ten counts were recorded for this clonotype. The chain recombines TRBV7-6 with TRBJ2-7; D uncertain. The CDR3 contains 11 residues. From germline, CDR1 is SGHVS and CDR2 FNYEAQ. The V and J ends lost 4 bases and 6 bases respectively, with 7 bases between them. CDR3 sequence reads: CASSSGGEQYF. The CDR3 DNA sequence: TGTGCCAGCAGCTCCGGTGGCGAGCAGTACTTC.

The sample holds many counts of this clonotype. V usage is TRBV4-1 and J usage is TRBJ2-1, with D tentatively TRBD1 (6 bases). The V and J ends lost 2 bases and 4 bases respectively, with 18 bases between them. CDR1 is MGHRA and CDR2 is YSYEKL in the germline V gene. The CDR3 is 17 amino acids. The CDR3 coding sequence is TGCGCCAGCAGCCAACTAGGGGCCAGGCAGGGGTACAATGAGCAGTTCTTC. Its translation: CASSQLGARQGYNEQFF.

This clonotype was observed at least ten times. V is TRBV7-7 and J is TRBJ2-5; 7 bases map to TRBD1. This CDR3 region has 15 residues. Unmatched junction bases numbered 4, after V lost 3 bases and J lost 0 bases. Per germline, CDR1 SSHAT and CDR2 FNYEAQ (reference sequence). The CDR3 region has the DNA TGTGCCAGCAGCTTGATCAGGGGGTACCAAGAGACCCAGTACTTC. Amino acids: CASSLIRGYQETQYF.

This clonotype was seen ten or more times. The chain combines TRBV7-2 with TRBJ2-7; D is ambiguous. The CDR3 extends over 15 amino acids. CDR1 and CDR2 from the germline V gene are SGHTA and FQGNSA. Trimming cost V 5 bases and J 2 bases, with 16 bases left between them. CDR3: CASSIDPGRTYEQYF. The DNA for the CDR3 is TGTGCCAGCAGCATCGATCCTGGGCGGACCTACGAGCAGTACTTC.

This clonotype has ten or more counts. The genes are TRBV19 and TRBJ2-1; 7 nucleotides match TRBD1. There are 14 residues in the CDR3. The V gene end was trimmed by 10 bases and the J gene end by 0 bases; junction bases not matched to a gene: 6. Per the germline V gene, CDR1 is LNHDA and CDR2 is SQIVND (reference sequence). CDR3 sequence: CATQGQSSYNEQFF. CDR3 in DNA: TGTGCCACCCAGGGACAGAGCTCCTACAATGAGCAGTTCTTC.

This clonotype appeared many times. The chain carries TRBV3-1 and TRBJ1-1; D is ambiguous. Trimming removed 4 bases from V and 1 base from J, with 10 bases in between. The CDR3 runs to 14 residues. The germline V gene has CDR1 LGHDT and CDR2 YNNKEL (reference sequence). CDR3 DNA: TGTGCCAGCAGCCTAAGTGGACGGAACACTGAAGCTTTCTTT. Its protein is CASSLSGRNTEAFF.